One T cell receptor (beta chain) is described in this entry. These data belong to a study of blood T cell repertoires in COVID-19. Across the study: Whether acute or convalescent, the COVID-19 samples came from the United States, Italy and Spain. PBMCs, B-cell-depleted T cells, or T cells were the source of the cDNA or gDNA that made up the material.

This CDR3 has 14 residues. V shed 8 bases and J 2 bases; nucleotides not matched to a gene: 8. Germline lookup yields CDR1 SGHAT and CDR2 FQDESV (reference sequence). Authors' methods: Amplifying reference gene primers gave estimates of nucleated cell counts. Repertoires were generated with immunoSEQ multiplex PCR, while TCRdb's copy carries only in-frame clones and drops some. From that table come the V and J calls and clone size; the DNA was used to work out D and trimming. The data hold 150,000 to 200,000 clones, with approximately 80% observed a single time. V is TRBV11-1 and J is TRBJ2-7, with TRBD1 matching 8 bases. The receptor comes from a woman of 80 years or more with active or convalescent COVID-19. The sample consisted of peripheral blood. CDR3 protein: CASAPTGVPYEQYF. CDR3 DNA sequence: TGTGCCAGCGCTCCGACAGGGGTCCCCTACGAGCAGTACTTC.